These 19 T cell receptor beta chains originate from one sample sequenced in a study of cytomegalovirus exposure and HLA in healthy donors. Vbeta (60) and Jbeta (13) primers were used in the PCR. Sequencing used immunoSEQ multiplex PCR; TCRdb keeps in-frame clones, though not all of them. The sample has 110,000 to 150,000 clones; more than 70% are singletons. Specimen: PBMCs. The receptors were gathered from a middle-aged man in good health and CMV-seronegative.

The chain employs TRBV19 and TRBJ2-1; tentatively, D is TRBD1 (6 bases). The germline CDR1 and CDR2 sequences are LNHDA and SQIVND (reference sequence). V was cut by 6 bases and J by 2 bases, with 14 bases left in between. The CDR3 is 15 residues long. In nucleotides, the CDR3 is TGTGCCAGTAGGGGGGACAAGAAGGCCTACAATGAGCAGTTCTTC. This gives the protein CASRGDKKAYNEQFF.

The CDR3 DNA sequence: TGTGCCAGCACGCTCAGCGCTCAAGTTCCAGATACGCAGTATTTT. Its protein is CASTLSAQVPDTQYF. The chain joins TRBV9 to TRBJ2-3, with D hard to call. The germline V gene has CDR1 SGDLS and CDR2 YYNGEE. V lost 6 bases and J 4 bases, leaving 18 bases between the germline ends. This CDR3 is 15 amino acids long.

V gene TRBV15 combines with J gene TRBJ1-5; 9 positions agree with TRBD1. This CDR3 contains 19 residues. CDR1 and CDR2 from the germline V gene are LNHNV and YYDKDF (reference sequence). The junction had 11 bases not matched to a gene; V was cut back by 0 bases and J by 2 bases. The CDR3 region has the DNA TGTGCCACCAGCAGAGATAATCGAGGACAGGGGAGAGGCAATCAGCCCCAGCATTTT. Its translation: CATSRDNRGQGRGNQPQHF.

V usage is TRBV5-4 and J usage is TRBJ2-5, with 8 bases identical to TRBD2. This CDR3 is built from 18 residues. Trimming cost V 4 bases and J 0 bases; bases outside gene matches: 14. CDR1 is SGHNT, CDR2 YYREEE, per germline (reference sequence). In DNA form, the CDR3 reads TGTGCCAGCAGCCGCCCCGGGGATGGAGCGGGAGACCAAGAGACCCAGTACTTC. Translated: CASSRPGDGAGDQETQYF.

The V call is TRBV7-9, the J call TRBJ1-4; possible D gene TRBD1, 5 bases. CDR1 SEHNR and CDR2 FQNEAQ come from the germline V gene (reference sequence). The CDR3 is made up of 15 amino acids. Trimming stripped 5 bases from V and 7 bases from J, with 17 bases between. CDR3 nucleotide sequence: TGTGCCAGCAGCGCCTATTCAGGGAAGGGTGAAAAACTGTTTTTT. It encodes CASSAYSGKGEKLFF.

The CDR3 DNA reads as TGTGCCAGCAGCGCAAACAGGGGTATGAGGGAGAATACGCAGTATTTT. The encoded protein is CASSANRGMRENTQYF. The rearrangement links TRBV11-2 to TRBJ2-3; TRBD1 aligns across 7 bases. J lost 7 bases, V lost 5 bases, and 15 bases had no gene match. CDR1 and CDR2 (germline): SGHAT, FQNNGV. This CDR3 contains 16 residues.

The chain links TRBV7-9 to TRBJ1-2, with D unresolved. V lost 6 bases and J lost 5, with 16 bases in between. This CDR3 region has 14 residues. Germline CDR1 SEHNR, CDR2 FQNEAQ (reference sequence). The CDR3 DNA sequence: TGTGCCAGCAGTGTAATTGAGACACCTTATGGCTACACCTTC. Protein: CASSVIETPYGYTF. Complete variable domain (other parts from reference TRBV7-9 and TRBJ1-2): DTGVSQNPRHKITKRGQNVTFRCDPISEHNRLYWYRQTLGQGPEFLTYFQNEAQLEKSRLLSDRFSAERPKGSFSTLEIQRTEQGDSAMYLCASSVIETPYGYTFGSGTRLTVV.

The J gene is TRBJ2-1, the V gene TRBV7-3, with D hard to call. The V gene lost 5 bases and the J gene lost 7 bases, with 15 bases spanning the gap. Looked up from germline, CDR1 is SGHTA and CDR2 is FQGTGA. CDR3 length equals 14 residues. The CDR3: CASSLSRISNEQFF. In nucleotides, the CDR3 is TGTGCCAGCAGCCTCTCTAGGATCTCTAATGAGCAGTTCTTC.

The CDR3 bases are TGTGCCAGCAGCTTAGGTGGAGGGGATCAGCCCCAGCATTTT. Translating it yields CASSLGGGDQPQHF. The V and J genes are TRBV11-2 and TRBJ1-5; possible D gene TRBD1, 5 bases. Trimming took off 1 base at V and 5 bases at J, with 9 bases between the two ends. The CDR3 is made up of 14 amino acids. Per germline, CDR1 SGHAT and CDR2 FQNNGV.

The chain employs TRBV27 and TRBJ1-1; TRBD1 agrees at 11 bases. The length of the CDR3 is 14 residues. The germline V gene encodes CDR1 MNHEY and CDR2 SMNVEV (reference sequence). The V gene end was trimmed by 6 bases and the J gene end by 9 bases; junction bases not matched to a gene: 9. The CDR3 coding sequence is TGTGCCAGCAGCATGGACAGGGGGCTTTGGAAAGCTTTCTTT. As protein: CASSMDRGLWKAFF.

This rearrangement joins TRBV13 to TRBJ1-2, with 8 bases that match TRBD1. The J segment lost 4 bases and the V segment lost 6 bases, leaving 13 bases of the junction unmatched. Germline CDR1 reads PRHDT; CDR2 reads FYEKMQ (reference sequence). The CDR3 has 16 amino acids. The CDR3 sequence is CASRSTDRGWGYGYTF. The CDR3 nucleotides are TGTGCCAGCAGATCCACTGACAGGGGTTGGGGCTATGGCTACACCTTC.

The CDR3 DNA is TGTGCCAGCAGTGAAATTTTAAATGGCTACACCTTC. It yields the protein CASSEILNGYTF. The chain links TRBV2 to TRBJ1-2, with D unresolved. Germline V lookup: CDR1 SNHLY, CDR2 FYNNEI. This CDR3 is 12 amino acids long. Between the trimmed V and J ends, which lost 2 bases and 6 bases, there was a span of 7 bases. The whole variable domain, filled in from reference TRBV2 and TRBJ1-2, reads EPEVTQTPSHQVTQMGQEVILRCVPISNHLYFYWYRQILGQKVEFLVSFYNNEISEKSEIFDDQFSVERPDGSNFTLKIRSTKLEDSAMYFCASSEILNGYTFGSGTRLTVV.

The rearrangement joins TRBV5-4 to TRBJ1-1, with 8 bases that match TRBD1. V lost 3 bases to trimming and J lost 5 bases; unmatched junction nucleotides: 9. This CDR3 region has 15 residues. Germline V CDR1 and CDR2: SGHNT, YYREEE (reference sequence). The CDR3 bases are TGTGCCAGCAGCTATCGTGACAGGGGCCGGACTGAAGCTTTCTTT. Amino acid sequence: CASSYRDRGRTEAFF.

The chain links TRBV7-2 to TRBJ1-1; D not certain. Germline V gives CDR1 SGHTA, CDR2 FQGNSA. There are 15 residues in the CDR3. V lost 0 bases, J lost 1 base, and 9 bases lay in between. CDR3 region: CASSLASAGNTEAFF. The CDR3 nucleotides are TGTGCCAGCAGCTTAGCTTCGGCAGGGAACACTGAAGCTTTCTTT.

The DNA for the CDR3 is TGTGCCAGCAGCCTCACCGACAGGGGGCTACGAGATACGCAGTATTTT. Protein sequence: CASSLTDRGLRDTQYF. The rearrangement uses TRBV5-6 and TRBJ2-3, with 10 bases aligning to TRBD1. The CDR3 spans 16 residues. The trim removed 4 bases at V and 5 bases at J, leaving 10 bases unmatched. Per germline, CDR1 SGHDT and CDR2 YYEEEE.

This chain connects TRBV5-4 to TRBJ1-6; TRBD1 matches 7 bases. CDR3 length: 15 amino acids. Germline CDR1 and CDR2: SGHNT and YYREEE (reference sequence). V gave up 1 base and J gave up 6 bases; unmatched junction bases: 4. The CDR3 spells CASSLSTGVNSPLHF. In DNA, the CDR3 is TGTGCCAGCAGCTTGTCAACAGGGGTTAATTCACCCCTCCACTTT. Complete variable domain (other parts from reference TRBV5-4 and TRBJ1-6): ETGVTQSPTHLIKTRGQQVTLRCSSQSGHNTVSWYQQALGQGPQFIFQYYREEENGRGNFPPRFSGLQFPNYSSELNVNALELDDSALYLCASSLSTGVNSPLHFGNGTRLTVT.

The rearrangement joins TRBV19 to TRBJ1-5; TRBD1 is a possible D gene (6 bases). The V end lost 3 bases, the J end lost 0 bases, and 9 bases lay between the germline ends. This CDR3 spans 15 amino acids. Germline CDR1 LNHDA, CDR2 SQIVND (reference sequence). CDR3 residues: CASSMGQPSNQPQHF. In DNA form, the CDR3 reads TGTGCCAGTAGTATGGGACAACCTAGCAATCAGCCCCAGCATTTT. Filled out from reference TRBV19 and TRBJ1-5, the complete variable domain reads DGGITQSPKYLFRKEGQNVTLSCEQNLNHDAMYWYRQDPGQGLRLIYYSQIVNDFQKGDIAEGYSVSREKKESFPLTVTSAQKNPTAFYLCASSMGQPSNQPQHFGDGTRLSIL.

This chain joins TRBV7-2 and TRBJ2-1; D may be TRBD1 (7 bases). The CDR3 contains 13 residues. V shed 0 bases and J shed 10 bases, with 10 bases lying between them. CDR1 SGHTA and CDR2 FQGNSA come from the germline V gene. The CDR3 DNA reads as TGTGCCAGCAGCTTAGCCCCAGGGGGGGAGCAGTTCTTC. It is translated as CASSLAPGGEQFF.

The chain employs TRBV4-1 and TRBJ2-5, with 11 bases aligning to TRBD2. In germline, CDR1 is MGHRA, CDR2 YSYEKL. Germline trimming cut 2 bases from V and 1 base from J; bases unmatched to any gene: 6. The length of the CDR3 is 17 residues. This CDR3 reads CASSQSKLAGVQETQYF. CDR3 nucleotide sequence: TGCGCCAGCAGCCAATCAAAACTAGCGGGGGTCCAAGAGACCCAGTACTTC.